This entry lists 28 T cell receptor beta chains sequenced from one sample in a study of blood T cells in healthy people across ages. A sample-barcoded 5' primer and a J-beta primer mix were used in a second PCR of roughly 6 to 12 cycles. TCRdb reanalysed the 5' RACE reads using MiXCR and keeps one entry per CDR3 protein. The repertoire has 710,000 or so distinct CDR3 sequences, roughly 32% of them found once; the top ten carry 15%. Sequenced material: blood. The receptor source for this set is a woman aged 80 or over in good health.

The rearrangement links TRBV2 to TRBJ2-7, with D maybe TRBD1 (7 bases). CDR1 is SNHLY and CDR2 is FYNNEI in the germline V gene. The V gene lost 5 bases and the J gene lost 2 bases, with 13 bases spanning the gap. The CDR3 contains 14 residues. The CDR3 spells CASSRQGGAYEQYF. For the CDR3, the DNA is TGTGCCAGCAGTCGACAGGGAGGCGCCTACGAGCAGTACTTC.

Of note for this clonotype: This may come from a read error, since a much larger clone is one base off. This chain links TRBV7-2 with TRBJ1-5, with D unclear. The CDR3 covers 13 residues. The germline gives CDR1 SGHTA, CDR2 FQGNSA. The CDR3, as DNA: TGTGCCAGCAGCTTTAATAGCAGTCAGCCCCAGCATTTT. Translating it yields CASSFNSSQPQHF. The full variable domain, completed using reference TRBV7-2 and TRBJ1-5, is GAGVSQSPSNKVTEKGKDVELRCDPISGHTALYWYRQSLGQGLEFLIYFQGNSAPDKSGLPSDRFSAERTGGSVSTLTIQRTQQEDSAVYLCASSFNSSQPQHFGDGTRLSIL.

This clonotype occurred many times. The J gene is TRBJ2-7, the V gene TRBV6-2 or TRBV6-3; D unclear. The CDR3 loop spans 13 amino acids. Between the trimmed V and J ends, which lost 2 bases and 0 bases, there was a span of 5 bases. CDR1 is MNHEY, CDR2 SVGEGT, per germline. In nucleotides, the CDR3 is TGTGCCAGCAGTTACGACAACTCCTACGAGCAGTACTTC. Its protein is CASSYDNSYEQYF.

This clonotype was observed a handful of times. CDR3 DNA sequence: TGTGCCAGCAGCTCCCGACTAGCGGGGGGGCCGGTTTCCTACGAGCAGTACTTC. Amino acids: CASSSRLAGGPVSYEQYF. V and J are TRBV11-2 and TRBJ2-7; 14 bases align to TRBD2. J gave up 1 base and V 4 bases, and 9 bases lay outside the gene matches. There are 18 residues in the CDR3. CDR1 and CDR2 from the germline V gene are SGHAT and FQNNGV.

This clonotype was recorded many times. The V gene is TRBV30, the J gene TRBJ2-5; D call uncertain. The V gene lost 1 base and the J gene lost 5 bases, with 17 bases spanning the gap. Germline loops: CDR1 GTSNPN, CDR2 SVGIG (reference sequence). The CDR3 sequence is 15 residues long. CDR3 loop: CAWSALWRIGETQYF. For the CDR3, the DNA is TGTGCCTGGAGTGCCCTTTGGCGGATCGGGGAGACCCAGTACTTC.

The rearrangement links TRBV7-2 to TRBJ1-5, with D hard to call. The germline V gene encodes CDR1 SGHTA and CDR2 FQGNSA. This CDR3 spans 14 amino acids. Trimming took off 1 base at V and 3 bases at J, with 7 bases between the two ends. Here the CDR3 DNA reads TGTGCCAGCAGCTTAGACACGGTCAATCAGCCCCAGCATTTT. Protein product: CASSLDTVNQPQHF.

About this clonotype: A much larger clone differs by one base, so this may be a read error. The CDR3 here is CAWSVSGAWSNQPQHF. As DNA, the CDR3 is TGTGCCTGGAGTGTGTCGGGGGCCTGGAGCAATCAGCCCCAGCATTTT. The rearrangement uses TRBV30 and TRBJ1-5; D may be TRBD1 (6 bases). V was shortened by 0 bases and J by 1 base, with 13 bases between the two germline ends. Germline V gene data show CDR1 as GTSNPN and CDR2 as SVGIG (reference sequence). This CDR3 is 16 amino acids long.

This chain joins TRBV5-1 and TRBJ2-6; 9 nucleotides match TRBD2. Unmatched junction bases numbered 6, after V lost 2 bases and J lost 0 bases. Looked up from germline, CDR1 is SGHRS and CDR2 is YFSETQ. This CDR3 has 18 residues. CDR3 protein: CASSLGPSGASGANVLTF. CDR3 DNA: TGCGCCAGCAGCTTAGGTCCTAGCGGGGCCTCTGGGGCCAACGTCCTGACTTTC. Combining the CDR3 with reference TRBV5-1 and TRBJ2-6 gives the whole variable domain KAGVTQTPRYLIKTRGQQVTLSCSPISGHRSVSWYQQTPGQGLQFLFEYFSETQRNKGNFPGRFSGRQFSNSRSEMNVSTLELGDSALYLCASSLGPSGASGANVLTFGAGSRLTVL.

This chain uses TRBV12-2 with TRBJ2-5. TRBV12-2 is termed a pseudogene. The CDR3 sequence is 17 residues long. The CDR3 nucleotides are TGTGCAAGTCGCTTAAATGGGCAGTGGACGGAACAAGAGACCCAGTACTTC. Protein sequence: CASRLNGQWTEQETQYF.

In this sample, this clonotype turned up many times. The CDR3 protein is CSAGKQIPNYGYTF. CDR3 sequence (DNA): TGCAGTGCTGGGAAACAGATCCCCAACTATGGCTACACCTTC. The chain is built from TRBV20-1 and TRBJ1-2; D not resolved. Germline loops: CDR1 DFQATT, CDR2 SNEGSKA (reference sequence). Between the trimmed V and J ends, which lost 5 bases and 2 bases, there was a span of 15 bases. The CDR3 extends over 14 amino acids.

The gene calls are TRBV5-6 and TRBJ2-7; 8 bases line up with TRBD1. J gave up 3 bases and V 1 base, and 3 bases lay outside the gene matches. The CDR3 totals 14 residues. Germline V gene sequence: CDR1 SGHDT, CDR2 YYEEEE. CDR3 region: CASSLNTGGYEQYF. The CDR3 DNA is TGTGCCAGCAGCTTGAACACAGGGGGCTACGAGCAGTACTTC.

The CDR3 sequence: CASSQIGLPSGNTIYF. The CDR3 DNA follows: TGTGCCAGCAGCCAGATCGGACTGCCCTCTGGAAACACCATATATTTT. V and J are TRBV7-2 and TRBJ1-3; D gene unclear. From germline, CDR1 is SGHTA and CDR2 FQGNSA. Deletions cut 5 bases from V and 0 bases from J, with 14 bases between. The CDR3 is 16 residues long.

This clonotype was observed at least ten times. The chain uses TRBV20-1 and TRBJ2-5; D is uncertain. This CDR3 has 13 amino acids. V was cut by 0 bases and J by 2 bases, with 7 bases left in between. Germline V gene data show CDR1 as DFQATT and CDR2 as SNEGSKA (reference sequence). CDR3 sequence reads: CSARDGKQETQYF. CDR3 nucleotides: TGCAGTGCTAGAGATGGAAAGCAAGAGACCCAGTACTTC.

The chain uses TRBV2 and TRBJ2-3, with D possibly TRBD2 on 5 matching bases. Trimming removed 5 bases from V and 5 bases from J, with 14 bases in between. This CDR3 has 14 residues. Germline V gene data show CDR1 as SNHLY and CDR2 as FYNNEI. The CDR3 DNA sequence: TGTGCCAGCAGTCGCCTATACCGGGGAGATACGCAGTATTTT. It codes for CASSRLYRGDTQYF.

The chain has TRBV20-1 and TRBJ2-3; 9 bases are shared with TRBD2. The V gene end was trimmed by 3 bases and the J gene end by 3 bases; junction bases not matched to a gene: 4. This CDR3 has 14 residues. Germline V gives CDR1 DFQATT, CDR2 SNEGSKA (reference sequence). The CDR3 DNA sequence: TGCAGTGCTAGGCGGGAGGGCCTAACAGATACGCAGTATTTT. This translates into CSARREGLTDTQYF.

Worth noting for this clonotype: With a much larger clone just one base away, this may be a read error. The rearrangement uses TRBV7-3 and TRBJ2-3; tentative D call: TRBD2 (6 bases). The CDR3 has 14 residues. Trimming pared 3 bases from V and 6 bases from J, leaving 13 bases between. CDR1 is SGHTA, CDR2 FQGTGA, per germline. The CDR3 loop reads CASSFSGRGDTQYF. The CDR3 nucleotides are TGTGCCAGCAGCTTTTCCGGGAGAGGGGATACGCAGTATTTT. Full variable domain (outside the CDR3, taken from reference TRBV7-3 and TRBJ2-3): GAGVSQTPSNKVTEKGKYVELRCDPISGHTALYWYRQSLGQGPEFLIYFQGTGAADDSGLPNDRFFAVRPEGSVSTLKIQRTERGDSAVYLCASSFSGRGDTQYFGPGTRLTVL.

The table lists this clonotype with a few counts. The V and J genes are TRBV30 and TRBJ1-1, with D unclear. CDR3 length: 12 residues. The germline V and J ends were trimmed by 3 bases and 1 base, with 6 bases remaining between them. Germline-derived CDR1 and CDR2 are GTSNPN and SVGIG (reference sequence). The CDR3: CAWSEANTEAFF. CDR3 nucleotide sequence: TGTGCCTGGAGCGAAGCGAACACTGAAGCTTTCTTT. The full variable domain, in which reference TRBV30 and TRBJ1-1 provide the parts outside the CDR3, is SQTIHQWPATLVQPVGSPLSLECTVEGTSNPNLYWYRQAAGRGLQLLFYSVGIGQISSEVPQNLSASRPQDRQFILSSKKLLLSDSGFYLCAWSEANTEAFFGQGTRLTVV.

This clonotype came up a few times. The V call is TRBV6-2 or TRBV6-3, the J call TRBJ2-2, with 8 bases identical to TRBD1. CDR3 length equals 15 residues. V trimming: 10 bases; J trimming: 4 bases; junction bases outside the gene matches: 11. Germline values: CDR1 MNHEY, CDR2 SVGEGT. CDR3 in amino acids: CAIKAKGQVTGELFF. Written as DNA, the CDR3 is TGTGCCATCAAAGCAAAGGGACAGGTCACCGGGGAGCTGTTTTTT.

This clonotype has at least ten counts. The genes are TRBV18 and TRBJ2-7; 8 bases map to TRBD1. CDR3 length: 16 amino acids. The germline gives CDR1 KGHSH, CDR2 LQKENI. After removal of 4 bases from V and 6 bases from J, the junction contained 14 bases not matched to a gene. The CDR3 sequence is CASSRTLGQGPREQYF. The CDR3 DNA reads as TGTGCCAGCTCACGAACGCTCGGACAGGGTCCGCGCGAGCAGTACTTC. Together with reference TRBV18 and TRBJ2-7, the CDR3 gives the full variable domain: NAGVMQNPRHLVRRRGQEARLRCSPMKGHSHVYWYRQLPEEGLKFMVYLQKENIIDESGMPKERFSAEFPKEGPSILRIQQVVRGDSAAYFCASSRTLGQGPREQYFGPGTRLTVT.

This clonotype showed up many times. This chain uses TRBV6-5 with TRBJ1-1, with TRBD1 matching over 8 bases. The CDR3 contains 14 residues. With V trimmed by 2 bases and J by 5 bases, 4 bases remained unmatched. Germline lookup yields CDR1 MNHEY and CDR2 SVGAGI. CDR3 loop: CASSYETGETEAFF. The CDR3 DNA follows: TGTGCCAGCAGTTACGAGACAGGGGAAACTGAAGCTTTCTTT.

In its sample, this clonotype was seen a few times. The CDR3 coding sequence is TGTGCCAGCAGCTTTGGAGGAAGGACTGAAGCTTTCTTT. It codes for CASSFGGRTEAFF. This chain joins TRBV7-9 and TRBJ1-1; no reliable D call. Trimming took 3 bases from V and 5 from J, leaving 10 bases between them. Germline CDR1 reads SEHNR; CDR2 reads FQNEAQ (reference sequence). This CDR3 region has 13 residues.

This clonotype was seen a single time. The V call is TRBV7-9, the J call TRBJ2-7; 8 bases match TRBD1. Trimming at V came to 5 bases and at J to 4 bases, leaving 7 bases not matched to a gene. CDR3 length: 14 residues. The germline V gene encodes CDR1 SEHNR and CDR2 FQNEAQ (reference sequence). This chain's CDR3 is CASSTDRGGYEQYF. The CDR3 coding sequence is TGTGCCAGCAGCACCGACAGGGGAGGATACGAGCAGTACTTC. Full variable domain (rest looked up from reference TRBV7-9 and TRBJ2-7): DTGVSQNPRHKITKRGQNVTFRCDPISEHNRLYWYRQTLGQGPEFLTYFQNEAQLEKSRLLSDRFSAERPKGSFSTLEIQRTEQGDSAMYLCASSTDRGGYEQYFGPGTRLTVT.

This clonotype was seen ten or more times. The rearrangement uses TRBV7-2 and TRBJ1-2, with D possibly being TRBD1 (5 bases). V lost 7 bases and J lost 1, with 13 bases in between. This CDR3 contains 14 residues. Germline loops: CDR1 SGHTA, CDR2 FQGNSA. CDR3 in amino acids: CASTPDSFNYGYTF. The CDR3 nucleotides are TGTGCCAGCACCCCCGACAGCTTTAACTATGGCTACACCTTC.

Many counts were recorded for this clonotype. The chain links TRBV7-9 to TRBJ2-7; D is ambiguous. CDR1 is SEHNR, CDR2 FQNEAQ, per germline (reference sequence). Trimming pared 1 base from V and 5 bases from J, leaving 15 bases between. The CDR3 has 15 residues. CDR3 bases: TGTGCCAGCAGCTTAGGGGCAGTCCTCGGGCACGAGCAGTACTTC. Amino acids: CASSLGAVLGHEQYF.

CDR3: CASSFRGLETEAFF. CDR3 in DNA: TGCGCCAGCAGCTTCCGGGGGCTCGAGACTGAAGCTTTCTTT. The rearrangement links TRBV5-1 to TRBJ1-1; perhaps TRBD1 as D (6 bases). Germline-derived CDR1 and CDR2 are SGHRS and YFSETQ. The CDR3 loop spans 14 amino acids. V shed 2 bases and J shed 5 bases, with 13 bases lying between them.

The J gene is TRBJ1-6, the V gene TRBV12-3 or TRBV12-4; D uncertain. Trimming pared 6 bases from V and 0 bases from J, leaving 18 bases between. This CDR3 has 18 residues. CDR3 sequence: CASSLTATRSSYNSPLHF. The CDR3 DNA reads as TGTGCCAGCAGCTTGACTGCGACCCGTAGCTCCTATAATTCACCCCTCCACTTT.

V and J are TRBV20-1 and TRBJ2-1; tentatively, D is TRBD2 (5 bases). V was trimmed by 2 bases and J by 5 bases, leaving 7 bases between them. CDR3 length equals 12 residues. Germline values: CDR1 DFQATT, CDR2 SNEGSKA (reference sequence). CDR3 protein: CSARPADNEQFF. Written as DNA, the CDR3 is TGCAGTGCTAGACCAGCGGACAATGAGCAGTTCTTC.

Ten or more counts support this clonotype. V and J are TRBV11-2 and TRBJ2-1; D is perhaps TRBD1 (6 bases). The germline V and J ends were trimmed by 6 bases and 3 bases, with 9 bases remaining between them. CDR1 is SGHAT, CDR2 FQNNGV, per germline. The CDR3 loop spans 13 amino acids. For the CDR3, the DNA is TGTGCCAGCAGACGGACAGTCTACAATGAGCAGTTCTTC. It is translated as CASRRTVYNEQFF.